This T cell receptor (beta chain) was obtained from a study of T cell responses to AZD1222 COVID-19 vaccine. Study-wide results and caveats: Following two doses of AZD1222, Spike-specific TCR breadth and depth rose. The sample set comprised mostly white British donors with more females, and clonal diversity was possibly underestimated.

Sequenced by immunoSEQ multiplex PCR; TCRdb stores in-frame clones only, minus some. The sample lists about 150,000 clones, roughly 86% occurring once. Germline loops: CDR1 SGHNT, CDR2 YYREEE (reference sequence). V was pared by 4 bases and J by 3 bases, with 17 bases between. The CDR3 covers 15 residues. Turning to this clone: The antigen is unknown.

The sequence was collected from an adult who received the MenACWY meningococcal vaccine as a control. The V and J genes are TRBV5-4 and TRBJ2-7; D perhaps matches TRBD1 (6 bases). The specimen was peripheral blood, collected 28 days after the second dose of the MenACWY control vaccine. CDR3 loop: CASSMLGDNLYEQYF. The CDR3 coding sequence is TGTGCCAGCAGCATGCTTGGGGACAACCTCTACGAGCAGTACTTC.